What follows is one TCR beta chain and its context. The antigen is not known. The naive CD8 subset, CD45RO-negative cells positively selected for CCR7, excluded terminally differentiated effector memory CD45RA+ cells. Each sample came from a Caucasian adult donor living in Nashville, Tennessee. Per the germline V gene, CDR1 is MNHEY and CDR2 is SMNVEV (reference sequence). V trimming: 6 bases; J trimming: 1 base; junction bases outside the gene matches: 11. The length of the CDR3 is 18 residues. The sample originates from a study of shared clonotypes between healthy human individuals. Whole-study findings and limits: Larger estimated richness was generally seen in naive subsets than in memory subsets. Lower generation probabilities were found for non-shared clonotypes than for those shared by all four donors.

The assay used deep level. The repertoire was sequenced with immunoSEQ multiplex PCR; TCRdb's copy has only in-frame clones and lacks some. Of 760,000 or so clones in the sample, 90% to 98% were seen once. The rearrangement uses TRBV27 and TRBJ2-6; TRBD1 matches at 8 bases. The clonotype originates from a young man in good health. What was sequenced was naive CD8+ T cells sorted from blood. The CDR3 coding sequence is TGTGCCAGCAGCCATCGTCTTGGACAGGGTTCTGGGGCCAACGTCCTGACTTTC. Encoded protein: CASSHRLGQGSGANVLTF.